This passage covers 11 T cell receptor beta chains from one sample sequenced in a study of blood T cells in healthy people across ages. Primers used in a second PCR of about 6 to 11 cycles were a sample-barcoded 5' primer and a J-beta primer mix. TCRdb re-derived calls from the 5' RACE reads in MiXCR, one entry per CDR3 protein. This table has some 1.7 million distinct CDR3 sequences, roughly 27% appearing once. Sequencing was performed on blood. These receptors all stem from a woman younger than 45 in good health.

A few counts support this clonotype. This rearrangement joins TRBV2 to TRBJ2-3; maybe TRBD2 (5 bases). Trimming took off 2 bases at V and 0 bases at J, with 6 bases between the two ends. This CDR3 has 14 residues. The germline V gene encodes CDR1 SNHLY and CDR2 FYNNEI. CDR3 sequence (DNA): TGTGCCAGCAGTGAACTAGCCAGCACAGATACGCAGTATTTT. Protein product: CASSELASTDTQYF.

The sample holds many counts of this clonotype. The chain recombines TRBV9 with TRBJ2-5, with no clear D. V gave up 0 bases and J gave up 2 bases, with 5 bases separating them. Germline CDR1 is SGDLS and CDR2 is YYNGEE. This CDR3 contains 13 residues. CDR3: CASSVDPQETQYF. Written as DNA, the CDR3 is TGTGCCAGCAGCGTAGATCCTCAAGAGACCCAGTACTTC. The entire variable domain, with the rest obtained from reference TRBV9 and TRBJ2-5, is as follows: DSGVTQTPKHLITATGQRVTLRCSPRSGDLSVYWYQQSLDQGLQFLIQYYNGEERAKGNILERFSAQQFPDLHSELNLSSLELGDSALYFCASSVDPQETQYFGPGTRLLVL.

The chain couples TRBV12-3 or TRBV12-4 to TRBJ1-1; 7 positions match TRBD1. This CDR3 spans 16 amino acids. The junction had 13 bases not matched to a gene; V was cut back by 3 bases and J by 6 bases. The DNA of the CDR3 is TGTGCCAGCAGTTTTTTGGCCCCTGAAACAGGGGCTGAAGCTTTCTTT. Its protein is CASSFLAPETGAEAFF.

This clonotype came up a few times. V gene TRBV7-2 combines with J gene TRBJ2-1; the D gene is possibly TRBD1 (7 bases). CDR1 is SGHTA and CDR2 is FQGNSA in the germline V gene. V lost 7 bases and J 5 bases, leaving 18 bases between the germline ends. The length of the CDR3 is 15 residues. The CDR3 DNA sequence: TGTGCCAGCAACACACAGGGGACTTATGACAATGAGCAGTTCTTC. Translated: CASNTQGTYDNEQFF.

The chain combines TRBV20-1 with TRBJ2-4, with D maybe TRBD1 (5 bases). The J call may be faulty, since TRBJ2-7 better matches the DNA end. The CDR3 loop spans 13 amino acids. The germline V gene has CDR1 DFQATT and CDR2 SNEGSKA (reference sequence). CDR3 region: CSARDNRRGEQYF. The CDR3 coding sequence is TGCAGTGCTAGAGATAATAGAAGGGGCGAGCAGTACTTC.

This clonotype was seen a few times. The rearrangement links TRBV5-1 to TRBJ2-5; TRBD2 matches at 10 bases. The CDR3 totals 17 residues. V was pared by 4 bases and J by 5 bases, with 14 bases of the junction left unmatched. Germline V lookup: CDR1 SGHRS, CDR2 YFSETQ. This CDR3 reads CASSPPRLAGGGETQYF. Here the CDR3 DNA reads TGCGCCAGCAGCCCACCCCGCTTAGCGGGGGGTGGGGAGACCCAGTACTTC.

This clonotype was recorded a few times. Here the CDR3 DNA reads TGCAGTGCCTTAACCGGGACTAATAGGTATGAGCAGTTCTTC. Protein product: CSALTGTNRYEQFF. This sequence joins TRBV20-1 and TRBJ2-1, with TRBD2 matching 7 bases. This CDR3 has 14 residues. V gave up 6 bases and J gave up 8 bases; unmatched junction bases: 13. Germline assignment: CDR1 DFQATT and CDR2 SNEGSKA (reference sequence).

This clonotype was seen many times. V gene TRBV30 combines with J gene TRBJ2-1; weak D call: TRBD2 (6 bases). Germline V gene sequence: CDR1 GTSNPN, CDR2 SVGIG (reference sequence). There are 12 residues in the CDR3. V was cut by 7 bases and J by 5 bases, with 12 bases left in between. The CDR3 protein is CASKRVDNEQFF. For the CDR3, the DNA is TGTGCCTCGAAGCGGGTTGACAATGAGCAGTTCTTC.

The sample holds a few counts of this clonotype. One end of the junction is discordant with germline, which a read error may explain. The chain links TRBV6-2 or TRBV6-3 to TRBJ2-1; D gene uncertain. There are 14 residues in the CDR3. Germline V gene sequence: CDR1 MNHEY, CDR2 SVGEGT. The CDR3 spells CASRRSHSCNEQFF. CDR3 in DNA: TGTGCCAGCAGGAGGAGTCACTCCTGCAATGAGCAGTTCTTC.

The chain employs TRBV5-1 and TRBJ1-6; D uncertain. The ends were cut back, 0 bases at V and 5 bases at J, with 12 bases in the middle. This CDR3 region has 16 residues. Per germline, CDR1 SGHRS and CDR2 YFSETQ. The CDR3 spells CASSLVGSPDNSPLHF. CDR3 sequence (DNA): TGCGCCAGCAGCTTGGTGGGGAGCCCCGATAATTCACCCCTCCACTTT.

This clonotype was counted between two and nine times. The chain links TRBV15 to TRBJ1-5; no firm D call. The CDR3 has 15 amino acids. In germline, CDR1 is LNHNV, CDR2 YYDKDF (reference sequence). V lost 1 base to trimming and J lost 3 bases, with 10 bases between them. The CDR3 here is CATSRGDTDNQPQHF. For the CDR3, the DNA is TGTGCCACCAGCAGAGGAGATACGGACAATCAGCCCCAGCATTTT. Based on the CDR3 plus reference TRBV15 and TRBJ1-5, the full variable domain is DAMVIQNPRYQVTQFGKPVTLSCSQTLNHNVMYWYQQKSSQAPKLLFHYYDKDFNNEADTPDNFQSRRPNTSFCFLDIRSPGLGDTAMYLCATSRGDTDNQPQHFGDGTRLSIL.